The T cell receptor (beta chain) described here comes from a study of T cells in Graves' hyperthyroidism and ophthalmopathy. The wider study: Peripheral blood samples were taken at initial diagnosis, prior to any treatment.

Germline trimming cut 5 bases from V and 8 bases from J; bases unmatched to any gene: 9. The CDR3 length is 16 residues. Germline V gene sequence: CDR1 SGHRS, CDR2 YFSETQ. Researchers amplified the TCR beta CDR3 regions from RNA transcripts. The HTBI primer set drove a first-round RT-PCR of the TCR CDR3. TCRdb recomputed calls from the multiplex PCR reads with MiXCR, one row per CDR3 protein. The sample gives roughly 99,000 distinct CDR3 sequences, roughly 15% of which show up once; around 44% is in the top ten. This clonotype was recorded at least ten times. What it recognizes is unknown. Overall study results and limits: Ophthalmopathy was distinguished from stable hyperthyroidism by 13 V-J signatures. Most thyroid clonotypes expanded above 0.001 were also detected in blood.

The sample comprised blood. The chain carries TRBV5-1 and TRBJ2-1; 14 bases fit TRBD2. The sequence was collected from a woman aged 45-65 years with Graves' hyperthyroidism. The CDR3 DNA is TGCGCCAGCAGTCTCGGGACTAGCGGGAGTAGCGATGAGCAGTTCTTC. This translates into CASSLGTSGSSDEQFF. The variable domain in full, completed from reference TRBV5-1 and TRBJ2-1, reads KAGVTQTPRYLIKTRGQQVTLSCSPISGHRSVSWYQQTPGQGLQFLFEYFSETQRNKGNFPGRFSGRQFSNSRSEMNVSTLELGDSALYLCASSLGTSGSSDEQFFGPGTRLTVL.